This T cell receptor beta chain was retrieved from a study of T cells after yellow fever vaccination. The study's findings and limits: Secondary responses were weaker yet peaked faster, day 5 versus 15.

In TCRdb, the 5' RACE reads were re-called with MiXCR into one record per CDR3 protein. The sample consists of 400,000 to 650,000 distinct CDR3 sequences, 21% of them appearing once. This clonotype was counted between two and nine times. As yet, its antigen is unknown. The CDR3 is 15 residues long. Germline-derived CDR1 and CDR2 are MNHNS and SASEGT. V dropped 2 bases and J dropped 2 bases, with 13 bases sitting between them. The rearrangement uses TRBV6-1 and TRBJ2-7, with D perhaps matching TRBD1 (5 bases). The source is a man younger than 35 who received the YFV17D yellow fever vaccine. The sequences come from PBMCs, collected approximately 22 days after the first yellow fever vaccination. The CDR3 nucleotides read TGTGCCAGCAGTGAACGGCCTGGGGCCGCCTACGAGCAGTACTTC. Encoded protein: CASSERPGAAYEQYF.